The clone carrying this T cell receptor beta chain was seen at least ten times. Individual cDNA molecules carried attached unique molecular identifiers. Via MiXCR, TCRdb re-called the 5' RACE reads, giving one row per CDR3 protein. Of over 75,000 distinct CDR3 sequences listed, over 10% were seen once; the top ten hold 2% to 2.5%. The data were obtained in a study of early T cells in non-severe SARS-CoV-2 infection. Across the whole study: Sequenced material consisted of bulk RNA (from unsorted whole blood), and chains were unpaired.

This clonotype was sampled from an adult who was a healthcare worker with PCR-confirmed SARS-CoV-2 infection or an uninfected control (not recorded which). The sample consisted of whole blood.

CDR3 coding DNA: TGCGCCAGCAGCCAAGATCGACAGGGCAGGAGTCAGCCCCAGCATTTT. This gives the protein CASSQDRQGRSQPQHF. The genes are TRBV4-1 and TRBJ1-5; 7 bases align to TRBD1. V shed 0 bases and J 6 bases; nucleotides not matched to a gene: 8. CDR3 length equals 16 residues. Germline V CDR1 and CDR2: MGHRA, YSYEKL.